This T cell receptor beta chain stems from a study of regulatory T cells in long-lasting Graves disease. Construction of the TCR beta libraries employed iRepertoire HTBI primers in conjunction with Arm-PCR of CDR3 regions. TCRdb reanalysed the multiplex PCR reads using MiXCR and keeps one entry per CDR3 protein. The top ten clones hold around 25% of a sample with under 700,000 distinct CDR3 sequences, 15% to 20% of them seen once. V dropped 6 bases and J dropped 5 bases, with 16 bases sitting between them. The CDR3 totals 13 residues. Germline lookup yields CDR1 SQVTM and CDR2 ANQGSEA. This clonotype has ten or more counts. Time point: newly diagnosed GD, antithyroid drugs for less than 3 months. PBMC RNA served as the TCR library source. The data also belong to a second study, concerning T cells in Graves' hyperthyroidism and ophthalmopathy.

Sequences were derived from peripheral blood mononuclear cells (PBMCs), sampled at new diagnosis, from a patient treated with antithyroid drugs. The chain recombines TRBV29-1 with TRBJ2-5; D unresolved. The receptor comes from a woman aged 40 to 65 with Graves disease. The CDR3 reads CSVRMTFAETQYF. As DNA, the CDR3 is TGCAGCGTCCGTATGACGTTTGCGGAGACCCAGTACTTC.